The T cell receptor (beta chain) under discussion was sequenced for a study of blood T cell repertoires in COVID-19. As for the study in general: The United States, Italy and Spain were the sources of the acute and convalescent COVID-19 samples. Sample material is recorded as cDNA or gDNA derived from T cells, B-cell-depleted T cells, or PBMCs.

In the source study's methods: Amplification from reference gene primers served as the basis for estimated nucleated cell counts. Profiling relied on immunoSEQ multiplex PCR, and the TCRdb table lists in-frame clones only, not all of them. The D gene and trimming were derived from the DNA, and the V and J assignments and clone size from that table. Of roughly 100,000 clones listed, 81% are singletons. Germline lookup yields CDR1 LNHDA and CDR2 SQIVND (reference sequence). The CDR3 is 15 amino acids. Trimming at V came to 4 bases and at J to 2 bases, leaving 8 bases not matched to a gene. This chain joins TRBV19 and TRBJ2-7, with 7 bases fitting TRBD2. Source material: peripheral blood. The sequence came from a woman in her sixties or seventies with acute or convalescent COVID-19. The CDR3: CASSTQWRGTYEQYF. DNA for the CDR3: TGTGCCAGTAGTACCCAATGGCGGGGGACCTACGAGCAGTACTTC. The full variable domain, rest sourced from reference TRBV19 and TRBJ2-7, is DGGITQSPKYLFRKEGQNVTLSCEQNLNHDAMYWYRQDPGQGLRLIYYSQIVNDFQKGDIAEGYSVSREKKESFPLTVTSAQKNPTAFYLCASSTQWRGTYEQYFGPGTRLTVT.